This T cell receptor beta chain appears in the sequencing data of a study of blood T cell repertoires in COVID-19. The wider study: From T cells, B-cell-depleted T cells, or PBMCs came the material, which was cDNA or gDNA.

Sequencing used immunoSEQ multiplex PCR; TCRdb keeps in-frame clones, though not all of them. The table includes approximately 350,000 clones, about 88% detected once. Recruitment covered over 20 US areas and drew participants whose ages spanned about 18 to 90 years. Membership in each cohort depended on participant-reported clinical history. Per the germline V gene, CDR1 is SGHNT and CDR2 is YYREEE (reference sequence). The V and J ends lost 4 bases and 1 base, in that order; junction bases with no gene match: 1. This CDR3 contains 13 residues. The rearrangement joins TRBV5-4 to TRBJ1-1; 7 bases agree with TRBD1. Input material: PBMCs or T cells enriched from blood (not recorded which). The sequence was obtained from a woman in her twenties or thirties who had recovered from COVID-19. Written as DNA, the CDR3 is TGTGCCAGCAGCCGGGACAGGAACACTGAAGCTTTCTTT. It specifies CASSRDRNTEAFF.